A selection of T cell receptor beta chains follows, all from one sample in a study of identical twins. From the 5' RACE reads, TCRdb called clonotypes with MiXCR, one entry per CDR3 protein. Of 500,000 to 550,000 distinct CDR3 sequences listed, around 24% were seen once; the top ten hold about 0.48%. The sample also formed part of further work on yellow fever vaccine responses in identical twins.

The specimen was CD4+ T cells sorted from blood. The receptors come from a woman aged 18 to 35 in good health. The CDR3 runs from the conserved cysteine through the conserved F or W. The order of the fields is CDR3 DNA, CDR3 protein, clone size, V gene, D gene, J gene. The D gene is left open where the match is weak. Clone size, where shown, is once, few, many, or a class for clones that have expanded.

DNA: TGTGCCAGCAACGGGGCTGGCGAGCAGTACTTC; CDR3: CASNGAGEQYF; size: many; V: TRBV2; D: .; J: TRBJ2-7
DNA: TGTGCCAGCAGACTAGCGGGAGGTGGAGAGACCCAGTACTTC; CDR3: CASRLAGGGETQYF; size: .; V: TRBV27; D: TRBD2; J: TRBJ2-5
DNA: TGCAGTGCTCCAGAACAGGGGAGGACTGAAGCTTTCTTT; CDR3: CSAPEQGRTEAFF; size: few; V: TRBV20-1; D: TRBD1; J: TRBJ1-1
DNA: TGTGCCAGCAGCTCTGTAGCCTTCTCCTACAATGAGCAGTTCTTC; CDR3: CASSSVAFSYNEQFF; size: few; V: TRBV7-6; D: .; J: TRBJ2-1
DNA: TGCAGTGCTCCTCCATCGACCAAAACCACATACAATGAGCAGTTCTTC; CDR3: CSAPPSTKTTYNEQFF; size: few; V: TRBV20-1; D: .; J: TRBJ2-1
DNA: TGTGCCAGCAGTGAAGAAAGGGGTGGAGAGACCCAGTACTTC; CDR3: CASSEERGGETQYF; size: few; V: TRBV2; D: .; J: TRBJ2-5
DNA: TGTGCCAGCAGCTTAAGGACTAGCGGGAGTGATGAGCAGTTCTTC; CDR3: CASSLRTSGSDEQFF; size: few; V: TRBV7-6; D: TRBD2; J: TRBJ2-1
DNA: TGTGCCAGCTCACCACCTCAGGGGGCGGCAGATACGCAGTATTTT; CDR3: CASSPPQGAADTQYF; size: .; V: TRBV18; D: TRBD1; J: TRBJ2-3
DNA: TGTGCCAGCAGCCCCTACCCAGGGGTTACGGCCAAAAACATTCAGTACTTC; CDR3: CASSPYPGVTAKNIQYF; size: few; V: TRBV7-2; D: .; J: TRBJ2-4
DNA: TGCGCCAGCAGACCCGGGGCCTCCTACAATGAGCAGTTCTTC; CDR3: CASRPGASYNEQFF; size: few; V: TRBV5-1; D: .; J: TRBJ2-1
DNA: TGTGCCAGCAGCCTGGGACTAGCGGGACTAGCCAAAAACATTCAGTACTTC; CDR3: CASSLGLAGLAKNIQYF; size: many; V: TRBV3-1; D: TRBD2; J: TRBJ2-4
DNA: TGTGCCAGCAGCAAGAAGAACAATGAGCAGTTCTTC; CDR3: CASSKKNNEQFF; size: few; V: TRBV7-2; D: .; J: TRBJ2-1
DNA: TGTGCCAGCAGCGGAACCCCACAGGGATACGAGCAGTACTTC; CDR3: CASSGTPQGYEQYF; size: .; V: TRBV5-6; D: .; J: TRBJ2-7
DNA: TGTGCCAGCAGCTTAGTATTGAACACTGAAGCTTTCTTT; CDR3: CASSLVLNTEAFF; size: few; V: TRBV7-9; D: .; J: TRBJ1-1
DNA: TGCGCCAGCAGCGTCTGGACTAGCGGCTTCTCCTACAATGAGCAGTTCTTC; CDR3: CASSVWTSGFSYNEQFF; size: .; V: TRBV5-1; D: TRBD2; J: TRBJ2-1
DNA: TGCAGCGTACCGACTAGCGTCGCAGATACGCAGTATTTT; CDR3: CSVPTSVADTQYF; size: .; V: TRBV29-1; D: TRBD2; J: TRBJ2-3
DNA: TGTGCCAGCAGCCCAGGGATGCCAGATACGCAGTATTTT; CDR3: CASSPGMPDTQYF; size: .; V: TRBV7-9; D: .; J: TRBJ2-3
DNA: TGTGCCAGCAGCTTATATAATTCACCCCTCCACTTT; CDR3: CASSLYNSPLHF; size: many; V: TRBV7-9; D: .; J: TRBJ1-6
DNA: .; CDR3: CASSQSGRSAGTPGSCFF; size: .; V: TRBV23-1; D: .; J: TRBJ2-2
DNA: TGTGCCAGCAGTTTCGGGGCTAGTAAAGCCGATGAGCAGTTCTTC; CDR3: CASSFGASKADEQFF; size: .; V: TRBV12-3/TRBV12-4; D: .; J: TRBJ2-1
DNA: TGTGCCAGCTCACCAGACGCGGGGATGCAGACCCAGTACTTC; CDR3: CASSPDAGMQTQYF; size: .; V: TRBV18; D: .; J: TRBJ2-5
DNA: TGTGCCAGCAGCCCCTCGGGGACTAGCGGGAGTGGGAATGAGCAGTTCTTC; CDR3: CASSPSGTSGSGNEQFF; size: .; V: TRBV7-6; D: TRBD2; J: TRBJ2-1
DNA: TGTGCCATCAGTGAGTCGGCCTCTCCCTCCGAACAGTTCTTC; CDR3: CAISESASPSEQFF; size: .; V: TRBV10-3; D: .; J: TRBJ2-1
DNA: TGTGCTAGTGGTCCCACGACAGGGGATACGCAGTATTTT; CDR3: CASGPTTGDTQYF; size: .; V: TRBV12-5; D: TRBD1; J: TRBJ2-3
DNA: TGTGCCAGCAGCCAAGATTGGGGGAGGGCAGATACGCAGTATTTT; CDR3: CASSQDWGRADTQYF; size: .; V: TRBV3-1; D: TRBD2; J: TRBJ2-3
DNA: TGTGCCAGCAGTGGGGAAGGGGGGCCCTATGGCTACACCTTC; CDR3: CASSGEGGPYGYTF; size: .; V: TRBV2; D: .; J: TRBJ1-2
DNA: TGCAGTGCTAGCCGGTTGGGACTAGCGGGAGGCGGTGAGCAGTTCTTC; CDR3: CSASRLGLAGGGEQFF; size: .; V: TRBV20-1; D: TRBD2; J: TRBJ2-1
DNA: TGCAGTGCCGTGGGACTAGATGAAGAGACCCAGTACTTC; CDR3: CSAVGLDEETQYF; size: .; V: TRBV20-1; D: TRBD2; J: TRBJ2-5
DNA: TGTGCCAGCAGCTTCACTAGACTAGCGGGTTACAATGAGCAGTTCTTC; CDR3: CASSFTRLAGYNEQFF; size: .; V: TRBV7-3; D: TRBD2; J: TRBJ2-1
DNA: TGCGCCAGCAGCCAAGCCCCGGGACAGGGAAACAGCTATGGCTACACCTTC; CDR3: CASSQAPGQGNSYGYTF; size: few; V: TRBV4-1; D: TRBD1; J: TRBJ1-2
DNA: TGTGCCAGCAGCGTAGGAGGGGGGATTGGCGAGCAGTACTTC; CDR3: CASSVGGGIGEQYF; size: few; V: TRBV9; D: .; J: TRBJ2-7
DNA: TGTGCCAGCAGTGAACCGGAGGGTCGGAGTGAAAAACTGTTTTTT; CDR3: CASSEPEGRSEKLFF; size: .; V: TRBV2; D: .; J: TRBJ1-4
DNA: TGTGCCACCAGCAGAGATCTCTGGACAGACTATAATTCACCCCTCCACTTT; CDR3: CATSRDLWTDYNSPLHF; size: .; V: TRBV15; D: .; J: TRBJ1-6
DNA: TGTGCCAGCTCACCACCCGGGACAGGAGTGTACAATGAGCAGTTCTTC; CDR3: CASSPPGTGVYNEQFF; size: .; V: TRBV18; D: TRBD1; J: TRBJ2-1
DNA: TGTGCCAGCAGTGAACAGTTTGCCACCTACGAGCAGTACTTC; CDR3: CASSEQFATYEQYF; size: .; V: TRBV2; D: .; J: TRBJ2-7
DNA: TGTGCCAGCAGTCTCCGGTCGGGGTCACAAGAGACCCAGTACTTC; CDR3: CASSLRSGSQETQYF; size: .; V: TRBV12-3/TRBV12-4; D: .; J: TRBJ2-5
DNA: TGTGCCAGCAGGACATACACCGAGAACACCGGGGAGCTGTTTTTT; CDR3: CASRTYTENTGELFF; size: few; V: TRBV28; D: .; J: TRBJ2-2
DNA: TGCAGCGGGGCGACAGGGGGCTACACTGAAGCTTTCTTT; CDR3: CSGATGGYTEAFF; size: .; V: TRBV29-1; D: TRBD1; J: TRBJ1-1
DNA: TGTGCCAGCAGCCCCAGCGGGGGCGGACCGAGTAAAGAGACCCAGTACTTC; CDR3: CASSPSGGGPSKETQYF; size: .; V: TRBV28; D: TRBD2; J: TRBJ2-5
DNA: TGCGCCAGCAGGCGGCGCCGGGGAGATGAGCAGTTCTTC; CDR3: CASRRRRGDEQFF; size: once; V: TRBV10-1; D: .; J: TRBJ2-1
DNA: TGTGCCAGCGCGGGGTCTGGAAACACCATATATTTT; CDR3: CASAGSGNTIYF; size: .; V: TRBV6-5; D: .; J: TRBJ1-3
DNA: TGTGCCAGCAGTCGGGTTAGCGGGAGGGCGAGTGAGCAGTTCTTC; CDR3: CASSRVSGRASEQFF; size: few; V: TRBV6-1; D: TRBD2; J: TRBJ2-1
DNA: TGTGCCAGCAGCCCCCTGGGGAGGGCGGGAGACACAGATACGCAGTATTTT; CDR3: CASSPLGRAGDTDTQYF; size: .; V: TRBV7-8; D: TRBD2; J: TRBJ2-3
DNA: TGCGCCAGCAGCCAAGAGGGGAGAGGGTTCTCCTACGAGCAGTACTTC; CDR3: CASSQEGRGFSYEQYF; size: few; V: TRBV4-1; D: .; J: TRBJ2-7
DNA: TGTGCCAGCAGCTTAGATCGGGCCAGTCCTTACCAAGAGACCCAGTACTTC; CDR3: CASSLDRASPYQETQYF; size: few; V: TRBV11-3; D: .; J: TRBJ2-5
DNA: TGCAGTGCTAGCGGGGGGGCAAGAGAGCAGTTCTTC; CDR3: CSASGGAREQFF; size: .; V: TRBV20-1; D: TRBD2; J: TRBJ2-1
DNA: TGCAGCGTTGGCAACTGGCGGGGGGATCTCAATGAGCAGTTCTTC; CDR3: CSVGNWRGDLNEQFF; size: .; V: TRBV29-1; D: TRBD2; J: TRBJ2-1
DNA: TGTGCCACCAGTGATTCGGGGATAAGCTCCTACAATGAGCAGTTCTTC; CDR3: CATSDSGISSYNEQFF; size: few; V: TRBV24-1; D: .; J: TRBJ2-1
DNA: TGCGCCAGCAGCCAAGACAATCTAGCGGGGGGCCTTGATACGCAGTATTTT; CDR3: CASSQDNLAGGLDTQYF; size: few; V: TRBV4-1; D: TRBD2; J: TRBJ2-3
DNA: TGTGCCAGTAGTTCCAGGACAGGGAACAGCAATCAGCCCCAGCATTTT; CDR3: CASSSRTGNSNQPQHF; size: .; V: TRBV19; D: TRBD1; J: TRBJ1-5
DNA: TGTGCCAGCAGCAGACGGACAGGGGAATACCAAGAGACCCAGTACTTC; CDR3: CASSRRTGEYQETQYF; size: .; V: TRBV6-1; D: TRBD1; J: TRBJ2-5
DNA: TGTGCCAGCAGCCAAGCACGGAACTCTGGAAACACCATATATTTT; CDR3: CASSQARNSGNTIYF; size: few; V: TRBV3-1; D: .; J: TRBJ1-3
DNA: TGTGCCAGCAGTTTAGGACGGGCTAATGAAAAACTGTTTTTT; CDR3: CASSLGRANEKLFF; size: few; V: TRBV12-3/TRBV12-4; D: .; J: TRBJ1-4